The source of this T cell receptor beta chain is a study of shared T cell receptors in the human thymus (dated by TCRdb to about 2021). Regarding the complete study: The study examined how self-reactive, shared T-cell receptor alpha chains are generated in the human thymus.

Library prep was done by the immunoSEQ multiplex PCR assay. The source is immuneACCESS, and TCRdb retained only in-frame sequences with V and J called. Part of the clones is not carried over; for the studies checked, unresolved V genes explain less than half of this, and the remainder is unexplained. The sample table holds just under 550,000 clones, of which 75% to 80% were seen once. The biggest ten clones account for more than 0.01% of the sample. A note on this clone: The antigen this receptor binds is unknown. Base quality data are lacking; no much larger clone is found one base away.

The CDR3 measures 16 amino acids from cysteine to phenylalanine. Left in the record is the CDR3 DNA by itself, 48 bases read in frame from the first base. V is cut back by 0 bases and J by 1 base, with 3 bases in the junction unmatched. Looking up the germline V gene (reference sequence) yields CDR1 LNHNV and CDR2 YYDKDF. In addition, the sample was reused for a study of human thymus T cells. Reported in the second study: The donors were immunologically healthy infants in Finland who had open corrective cardiac surgery for congenital heart defects. Thymus tissue was collected as surgical resects that were removed during corrective cardiac surgery. Both the thymic and the peripheral blood repertoires appeared to show biased V and J gene segment usage. The related research reported highly overlapping thymic TCR repertoires among unrelated individuals. TCR alpha and beta repertoires from fewer than ten infant thymus samples and four related peripheral blood samples were characterized in the study. Donor ages ranging from about 6 to 250 days were recorded, and a handful of male and two female infants were included in the cohort. After being mechanically released from the tissue, thymocytes were kept at -70 degrees C in pellets of about 10-33 million cells. A QIAsymphony instrument was used to extract genomic DNA from frozen cell pellets. The immunoSEQ multiplex PCR assay was used to amplify the TCRB and TCRAD loci from a standardized quantity of quality-controlled genomic DNA. The amplicons covered the V(D)J region and were long enough to include the CDR3 and to identify the V and J genes. Through the commercial immunoSEQ service, the amplicons were sequenced on an Illumina platform. Primer bias and sequencing errors were corrected as previously described, and TCRAD and TCRB were defined on the basis of the IMGT database. The repertoires were analysed using immunoSEQ Analyzer 3.0 and VDJTools for basic statistics, V/J segment usage, diversity estimates, rarefaction and pairwise overlap. Diversity was estimated with Chao1, ChaoE, Efron-Thisted, Shannon and inverse Simpson indices, and also on datasets down-sampled to the smallest sample. Repertoire overlap was determined by strict matching of CDR3 nucleotide sequence, V gene and J gene, and Jaccard-based multidimensional scaling clustering was applied. On average, thymus samples yielded 750,000 to 1,000,000 unique TCRB clonotypes, whereas blood samples yielded around 84,000.

Recombination connected TRBV15 to TRBJ2-7, with TRBD2 matching 10 junction bases. Sequenced material: thymocytes. This sequence was found in a boy under three years old with a congenital heart defect. Donor details come from another sample of the same person, matched by shared clones. The CDR3 protein: CATSRDPGLASYEQYF. The DNA sequence follows: TGTGCCACCAGCAGAGATCCGGGACTAGCGTCCTACGAGCAGTACTTC.